This entry concerns a single TCR beta chain. A second PCR of roughly 6 to 12 cycles used a sample-barcoded 5' primer and a J-beta primer mix. One entry per CDR3 protein results from TCRdb running MiXCR on the 5' RACE reads. Altogether 1 million or so distinct CDR3 sequences are present, roughly 24% being singletons, with the ten largest covering 0.65% to 0.75%. CDR3 length equals 11 residues. Trimming took 2 bases from V and 9 from J, leaving 8 bases between them. In germline, CDR1 is DFQATT, CDR2 SNEGSKA (reference sequence). This sample is drawn from a study of blood T cells in healthy people across ages. This sample was also put to use in a study of T cells of mothers and their children.

The chain has TRBV20-1 and TRBJ2-1; no clear D gene. The sequencing sample was made of blood. The receptor was derived from a girl aged 2-10 years in good health. CDR3 residues: CSARYVSEQFF. CDR3 DNA sequence: TGCAGTGCTAGATACGTTAGTGAGCAGTTCTTC.